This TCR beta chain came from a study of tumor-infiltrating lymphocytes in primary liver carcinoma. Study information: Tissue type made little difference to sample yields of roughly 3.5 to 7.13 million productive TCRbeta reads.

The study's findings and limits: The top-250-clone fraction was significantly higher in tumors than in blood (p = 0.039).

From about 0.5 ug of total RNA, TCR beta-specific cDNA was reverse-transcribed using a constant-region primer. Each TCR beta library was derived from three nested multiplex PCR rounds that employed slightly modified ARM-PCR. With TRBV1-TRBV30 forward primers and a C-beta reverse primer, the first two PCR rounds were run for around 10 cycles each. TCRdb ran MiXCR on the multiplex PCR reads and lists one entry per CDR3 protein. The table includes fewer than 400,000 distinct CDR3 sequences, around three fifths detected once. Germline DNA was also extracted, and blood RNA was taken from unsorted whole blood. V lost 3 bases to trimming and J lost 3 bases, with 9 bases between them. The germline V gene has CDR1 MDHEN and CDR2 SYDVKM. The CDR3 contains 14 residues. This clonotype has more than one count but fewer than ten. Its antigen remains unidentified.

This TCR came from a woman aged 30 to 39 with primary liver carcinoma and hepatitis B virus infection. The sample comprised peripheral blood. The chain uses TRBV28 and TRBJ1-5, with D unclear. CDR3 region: CASSLASYNQPQHF. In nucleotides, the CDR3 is TGTGCCAGCAGTTTGGCCTCGTACAATCAGCCCCAGCATTTT.